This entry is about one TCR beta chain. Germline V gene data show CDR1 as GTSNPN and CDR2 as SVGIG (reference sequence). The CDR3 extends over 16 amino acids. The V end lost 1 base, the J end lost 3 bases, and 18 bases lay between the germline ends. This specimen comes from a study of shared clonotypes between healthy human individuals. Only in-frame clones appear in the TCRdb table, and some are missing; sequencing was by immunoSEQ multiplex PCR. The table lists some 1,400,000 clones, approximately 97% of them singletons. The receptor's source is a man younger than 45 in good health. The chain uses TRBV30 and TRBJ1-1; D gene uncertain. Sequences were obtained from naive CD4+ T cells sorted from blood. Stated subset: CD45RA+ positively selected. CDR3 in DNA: TGTGCCTGGAGTGGAGCCCCGCAGGCGTTGTACACTGAAGCTTTCTTT. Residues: CAWSGAPQALYTEAFF.